This TCR beta chain came from a study of OX40 agonist ivuxolimab in advanced cancers. The study's findings and limits: The CD4+ and CD8+ T cells in the blood had expanded clonally by week 6 at 0.1 to 3.0 mg/kg. The authors did not determine the antigen specificity of the expanded peripheral T cells.

Sequenced by immunoSEQ multiplex PCR; TCRdb stores in-frame clones only, minus some. The data show tens of thousands of clones, 70% to 90% seen once. Germline V CDR1 and CDR2: WSHSY, SAAADI. The V and J ends lost 1 base and 7 bases respectively, with 19 bases between them. This CDR3 region has 17 residues. In the case of this clone: As yet, its antigen is unknown.

The clonotype comes from an adult with an advanced solid tumor such as melanoma, head and neck, liver or kidney cancer. The V gene is TRBV10-2, the J gene TRBJ1-4, with D unresolved. Material: CD4+ or CD8+ T cells sorted from blood, obtained in a trial of the OX40 agonist ivuxolimab. The CDR3: CASSEFSIAGGGEKLFF. CDR3 in DNA: TGCGCCAGCAGTGAGTTTTCAATCGCGGGCGGAGGTGAAAAACTGTTTTTT.